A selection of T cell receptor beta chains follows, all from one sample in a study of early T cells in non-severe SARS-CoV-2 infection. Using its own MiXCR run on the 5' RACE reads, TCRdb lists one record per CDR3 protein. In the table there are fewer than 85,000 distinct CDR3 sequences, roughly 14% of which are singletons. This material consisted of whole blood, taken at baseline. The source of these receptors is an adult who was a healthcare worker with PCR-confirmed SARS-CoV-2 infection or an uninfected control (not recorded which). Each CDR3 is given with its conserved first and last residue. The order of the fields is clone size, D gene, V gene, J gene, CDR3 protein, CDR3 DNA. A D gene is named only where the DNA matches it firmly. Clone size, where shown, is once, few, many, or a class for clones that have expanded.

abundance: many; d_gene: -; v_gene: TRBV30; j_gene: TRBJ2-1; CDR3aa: CAWSGAGTVYNEQFF; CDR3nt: TGTGCCTGGAGCGGGGCCGGGACCGTTTACAATGAGCAGTTCTTC
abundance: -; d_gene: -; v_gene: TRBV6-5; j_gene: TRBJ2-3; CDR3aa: CASSLVRGRRDTQYF; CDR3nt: TGTGCCAGCAGCCTCGTCCGGGGGCGTAGGGATACGCAGTATTTT
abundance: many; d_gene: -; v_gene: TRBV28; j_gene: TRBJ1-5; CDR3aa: CASSLVHQPQHF; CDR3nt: TGTGCCAGCAGTTTGGTGCACCAGCCCCAGCATTTT
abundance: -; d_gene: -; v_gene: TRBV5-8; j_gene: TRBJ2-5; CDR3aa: CASSPGTAETQYF; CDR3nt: TGTGCCAGCAGTCCCGGGACGGCGGAGACCCAGTACTTC
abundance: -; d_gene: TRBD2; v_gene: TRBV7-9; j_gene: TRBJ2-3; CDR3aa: CASSLEAGDTDTQYF; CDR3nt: TGTGCCAGCAGCTTAGAAGCGGGAGATACAGATACGCAGTATTTT
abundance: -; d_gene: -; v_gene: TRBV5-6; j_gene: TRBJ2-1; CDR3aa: CASSLASGSGPRLF; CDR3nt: TGTGCCAGCAGCTTGGCCTCCGGAAGCGGCCCCCGTCTCTTC
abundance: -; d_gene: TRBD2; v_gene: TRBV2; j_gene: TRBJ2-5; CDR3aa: CASSGTSGRMETQYF; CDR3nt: TGTGCCAGCAGTGGAACTAGCGGGAGAATGGAGACCCAGTACTTC
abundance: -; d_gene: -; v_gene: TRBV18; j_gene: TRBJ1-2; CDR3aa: CASSPVEGGNYGYTF; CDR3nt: TGTGCCAGCTCACCAGTGGAGGGGGGTAACTATGGCTACACCTTC
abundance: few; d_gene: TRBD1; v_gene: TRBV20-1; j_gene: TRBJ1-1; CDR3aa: CSAYNRDRGVMNTEAFF; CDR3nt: TGCAGTGCTTATAACCGGGACAGGGGCGTCATGAACACTGAAGCTTTCTTT
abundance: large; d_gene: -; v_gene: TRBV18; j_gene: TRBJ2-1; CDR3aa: CASSPSQRHHNEQFF; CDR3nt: TGTGCCAGCTCACCCTCCCAGCGGCACCACAATGAGCAGTTCTTC
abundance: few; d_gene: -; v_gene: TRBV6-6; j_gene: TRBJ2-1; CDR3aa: CACDRGGNEQFF; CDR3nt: TGTGCCTGCGACAGAGGAGGCAATGAGCAGTTCTTC
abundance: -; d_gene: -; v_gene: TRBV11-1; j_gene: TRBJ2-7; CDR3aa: CASSLLGYEQYF; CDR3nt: TGTGCCAGCAGCTTACTCGGTTACGAGCAGTACTTC
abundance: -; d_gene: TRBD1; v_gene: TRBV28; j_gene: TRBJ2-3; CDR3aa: CASSYIRGSGGEQYF; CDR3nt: TGTGCCAGCAGTTACATCCGTGGCTCAGGGGGTGAGCAGTATTTT
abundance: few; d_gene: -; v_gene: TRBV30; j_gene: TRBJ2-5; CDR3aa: CAWSAGGAKTQYF; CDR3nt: TGTGCCTGGAGTGCGGGGGGCGCAAAGACCCAGTACTTC
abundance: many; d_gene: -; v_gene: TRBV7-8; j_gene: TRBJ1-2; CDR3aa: CASREKGENTF; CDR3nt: TGTGCCAGCAGGGAAAAAGGGGAAAACACCTTC
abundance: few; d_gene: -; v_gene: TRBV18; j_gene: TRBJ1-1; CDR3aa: CASSPQGENTEAFF; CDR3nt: TGTGCCAGCTCACCACAAGGGGAGAACACTGAAGCTTTCTTT
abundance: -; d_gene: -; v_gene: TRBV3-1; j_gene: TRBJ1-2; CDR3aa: CASSPRGRSYTF; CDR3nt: TGTGCCAGCAGCCCACGCGGACGGAGCTACACCTTC
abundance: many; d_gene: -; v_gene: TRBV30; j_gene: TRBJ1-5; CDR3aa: CAWSKGRTSNQPQHF; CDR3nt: TGTGCCTGGAGTAAGGGAAGGACTAGCAATCAGCCCCAGCATTTT
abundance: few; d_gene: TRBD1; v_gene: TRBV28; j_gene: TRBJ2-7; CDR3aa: CASTSGGAYYEQYF; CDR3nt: TGTGCCAGCACCTCAGGGGGCGCATATTACGAGCAGTACTTC
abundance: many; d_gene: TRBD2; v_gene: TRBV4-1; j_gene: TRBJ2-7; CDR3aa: CASSQDFLAGTYEQYF; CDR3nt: TGCGCCAGCAGCCAAGATTTTCTAGCGGGGACGTACGAGCAGTACTTC
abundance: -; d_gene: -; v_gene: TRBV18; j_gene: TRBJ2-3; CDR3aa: CASSRAFDSDTQYF; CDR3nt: TGTGCCAGCTCACGGGCCTTCGATTCTGATACGCAGTATTTT
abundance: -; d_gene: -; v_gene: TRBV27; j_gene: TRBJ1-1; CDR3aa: CASSSPTGGIYTEAFF; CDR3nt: TGTGCCAGCAGTTCCCCGACGGGGGGGATATACACTGAAGCTTTCTTT
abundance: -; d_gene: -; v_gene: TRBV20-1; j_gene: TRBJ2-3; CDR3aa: CSAGSGDTQYF; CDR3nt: TGCAGTGCGGGATCGGGGGATACGCAGTATTTT
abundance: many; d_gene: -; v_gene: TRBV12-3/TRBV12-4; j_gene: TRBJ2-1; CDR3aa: CASRPMDSPSYNEQFF; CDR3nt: TGTGCCAGCAGACCTATGGACTCGCCCTCCTACAATGAGCAGTTCTTC
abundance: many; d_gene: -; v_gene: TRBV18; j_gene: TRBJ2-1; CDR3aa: CASSQAGSTNSYNEQFF; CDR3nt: TGTGCCAGCTCACAAGCCGGGAGCACCAACTCCTACAATGAGCAGTTCTTC
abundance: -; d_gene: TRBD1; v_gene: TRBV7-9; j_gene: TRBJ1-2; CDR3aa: CASSRDRGQDGYTF; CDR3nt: TGTGCCAGCAGCCGAGACAGGGGGCAGGATGGCTACACCTTC
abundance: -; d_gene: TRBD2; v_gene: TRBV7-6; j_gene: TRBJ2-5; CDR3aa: CASSFPGTTRGETQYF; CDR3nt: TGTGCCAGCAGCTTCCCTGGGACTACCCGAGGGGAGACCCAGTACTTC
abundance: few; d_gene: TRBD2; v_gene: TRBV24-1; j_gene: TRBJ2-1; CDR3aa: CATSDPVAGVRGSKQFF; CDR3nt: TGTGCCACCAGTGATCCCGTAGCGGGAGTGCGAGGTAGTAAGCAGTTCTTC
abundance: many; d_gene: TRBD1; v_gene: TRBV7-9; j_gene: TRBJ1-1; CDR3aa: CASSPQGVTEAFF; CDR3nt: TGTGCCAGCAGCCCCCAGGGGGTCACTGAAGCTTTCTTT
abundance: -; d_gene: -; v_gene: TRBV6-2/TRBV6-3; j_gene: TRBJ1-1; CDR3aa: CASSRWGAPEAFF; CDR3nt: TGTGCCAGCAGCCGATGGGGGGCACCTGAAGCTTTCTTT
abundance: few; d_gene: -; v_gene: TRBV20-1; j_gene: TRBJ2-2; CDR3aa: CSARAPNTGELFF; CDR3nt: TGCAGTGCTAGAGCTCCTAACACCGGGGAGCTGTTTTTT
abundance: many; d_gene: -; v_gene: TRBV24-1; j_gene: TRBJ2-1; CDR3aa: CATSSTLPYNEQFF; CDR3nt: TGTGCCACCAGCTCTACTCTTCCGTACAATGAGCAGTTCTTC
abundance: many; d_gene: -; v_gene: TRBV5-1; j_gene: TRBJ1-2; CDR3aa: CASSLRGAPAFHTF; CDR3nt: TGCGCCAGCAGCTTGAGAGGGGCCCCCGCTTTCCACACCTTC
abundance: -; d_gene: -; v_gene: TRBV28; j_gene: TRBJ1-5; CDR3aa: CASSPWGGRFQHF; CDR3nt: TGTGCCAGCAGTCCATGGGGCGGCCGGTTCCAGCATTTT
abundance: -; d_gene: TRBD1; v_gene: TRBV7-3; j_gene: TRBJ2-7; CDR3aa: CASSLDGTGGTYEQYF; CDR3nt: TGTGCCAGCAGCTTAGATGGAACAGGGGGTACCTACGAGCAGTACTTC
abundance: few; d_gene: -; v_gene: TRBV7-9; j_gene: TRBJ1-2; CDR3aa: CASKGQSYGYTF; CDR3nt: TGTGCCAGCAAAGGCCAGAGCTATGGCTACACCTTC
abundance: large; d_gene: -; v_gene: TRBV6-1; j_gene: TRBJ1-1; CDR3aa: CASSFAGGNTEAFF; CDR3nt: TGTGCCAGCAGTTTCGCGGGAGGGAACACTGAAGCTTTCTTT
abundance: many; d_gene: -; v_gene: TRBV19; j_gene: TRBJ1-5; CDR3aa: CASNGLSNQPQHF; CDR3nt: TGTGCCAGTAACGGGTTAAGCAATCAGCCCCAGCATTTT
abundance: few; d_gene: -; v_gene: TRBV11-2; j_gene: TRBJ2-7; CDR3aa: CASSRLYEQYF; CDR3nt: TGTGCCAGCAGCCGATTATACGAGCAGTACTTC
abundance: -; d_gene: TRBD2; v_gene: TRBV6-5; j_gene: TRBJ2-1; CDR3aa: CASGLAGVVSYNEQFF; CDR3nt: TGTGCCAGTGGACTAGCGGGAGTGGTCTCCTACAATGAGCAGTTCTTC
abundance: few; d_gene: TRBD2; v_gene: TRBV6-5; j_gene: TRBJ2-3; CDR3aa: CASSYSSTSGRRSDTQYF; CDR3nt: TGTGCCAGCAGTTACTCGAGTACCAGCGGGAGACGCTCAGATACGCAGTATTTT
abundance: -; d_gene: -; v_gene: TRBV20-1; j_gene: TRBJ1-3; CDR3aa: CSASQGRSGNTIYF; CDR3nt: TGCAGTGCTAGCCAGGGGCGGTCTGGAAACACCATATATTTT
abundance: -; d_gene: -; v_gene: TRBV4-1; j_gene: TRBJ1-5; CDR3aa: CASSDQGTQPQHF; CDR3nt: TGCGCCAGCAGCGATCAGGGGACTCAGCCCCAGCATTTT